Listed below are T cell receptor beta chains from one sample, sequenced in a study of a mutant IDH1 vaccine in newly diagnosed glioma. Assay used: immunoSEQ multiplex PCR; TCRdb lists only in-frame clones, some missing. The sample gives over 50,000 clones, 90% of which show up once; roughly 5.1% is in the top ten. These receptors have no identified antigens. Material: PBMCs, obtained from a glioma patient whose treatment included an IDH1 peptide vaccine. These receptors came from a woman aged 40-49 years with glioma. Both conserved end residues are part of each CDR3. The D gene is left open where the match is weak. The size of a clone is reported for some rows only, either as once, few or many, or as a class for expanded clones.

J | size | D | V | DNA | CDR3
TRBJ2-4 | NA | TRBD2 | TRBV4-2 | TGTGCCAGCAGCCCTACTAGCGGGAGGGCCAACATTCAGTACTTC | CASSPTSGRANIQYF
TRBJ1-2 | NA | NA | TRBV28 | TGTGCCAGCACCACCCCATCGGGGGGGGGTGGCTACACCTTC | CASTTPSGGGGYTF
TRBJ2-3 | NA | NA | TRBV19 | TGTGCCAGTAGTATAGCGGGGGCTGGAGATACGCAGTATTTT | CASSIAGAGDTQYF
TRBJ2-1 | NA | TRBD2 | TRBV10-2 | TGCGCCAGCAGTGAGTCTAGCGGGAGTATGTTCTTC | CASSESSGSMFF
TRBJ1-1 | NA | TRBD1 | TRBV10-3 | TGTGCCATCAGAGGGACAGGTCTCGGCACTGAAGCTTTCTTT | CAIRGTGLGTEAFF
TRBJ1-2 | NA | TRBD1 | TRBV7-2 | TGTGCCAGCAGCTTAGCGCCTGGGGACAGTTCCTATGGCTACACCTTC | CASSLAPGDSSYGYTF
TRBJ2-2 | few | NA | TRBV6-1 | TGTGCCAGCAGTGCAGACGGAGGGGACCCCGGGGAGCTGTTTTTT | CASSADGGDPGELFF
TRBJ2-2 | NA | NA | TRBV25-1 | TGTGCCAGCACATACGGACTGAACACCGGGGAGCTGTTTTTT | CASTYGLNTGELFF
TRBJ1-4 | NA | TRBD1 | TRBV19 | TGTGCCAGTAGTCCCCACTACCGGGACAGGGGTGAAAAACTGTTTTTT | CASSPHYRDRGEKLFF
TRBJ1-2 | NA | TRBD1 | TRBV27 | TGTGCCAGCAGCCTAGACAGGGAAGCCGGCTACACCTTC | CASSLDREAGYTF
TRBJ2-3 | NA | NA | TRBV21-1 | TGTGCCAGCAGCAAAGGGAGGGGGGAGGGCACAGATACGCAGTATTTT | CASSKGRGEGTDTQYF
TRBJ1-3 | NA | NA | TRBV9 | TGTGCCAGCAGTCACCGTGGAAACACCATATATTTT | CASSHRGNTIYF
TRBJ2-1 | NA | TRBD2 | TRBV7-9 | TGTGCCAGCAGCCCAATAGCGGGCTCTTCCTACAATGAGCAGTTCTTC | CASSPIAGSSYNEQFF
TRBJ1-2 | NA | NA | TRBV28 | TGTGCCAGCAGTCCAAAACAGGGCTTTGGCTACACCTTC | CASSPKQGFGYTF
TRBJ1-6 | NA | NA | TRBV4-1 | TGCGCCAGCAGCCCCCGGGAGTCCTATAATTCACCCCTCCACTTT | CASSPRESYNSPLHF
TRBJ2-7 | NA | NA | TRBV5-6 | TGTGCCAGCAGCTTGGGGACAGTCACCTACGAGCAGTACTTC | CASSLGTVTYEQYF
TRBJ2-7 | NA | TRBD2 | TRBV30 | TGTGCCTGGAGTGTATTGACTAGCGGTTGGACCGAGCAGTACTTC | CAWSVLTSGWTEQYF
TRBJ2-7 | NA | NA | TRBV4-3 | TGCGCCAGCAGCCTGGGCAGGGCGAGCTCCTACGAGCAGTACTTC | CASSLGRASSYEQYF
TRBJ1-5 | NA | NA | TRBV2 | TGTGCCAGCAGTGAAGCGCTTGGACCTGATCAGCCCCAGCATTTT | CASSEALGPDQPQHF
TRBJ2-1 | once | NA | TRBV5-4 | TGTGCCAGCAGCTTGGGACCCAGGGGGGATGAGCAGTTCTTC | CASSLGPRGDEQFF
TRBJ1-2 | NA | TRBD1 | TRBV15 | TGTGCCACCAGCAGACGGAACAGGGGTGATAACTATGGCTACACCTTC | CATSRRNRGDNYGYTF
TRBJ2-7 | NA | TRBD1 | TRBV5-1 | TGCGCCAGCAGCCCCGGGACAGCCTACGAGCAGTACTTC | CASSPGTAYEQYF
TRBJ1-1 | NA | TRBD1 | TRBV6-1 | TGTGCCAGCAGTGGACAGGGGGCAGGGACTGAAGCTTTCTTT | CASSGQGAGTEAFF
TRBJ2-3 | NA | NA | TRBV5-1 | TGCGCCAGCCGACGGACAGTTACAGATACGCAGTATTTT | CASRRTVTDTQYF
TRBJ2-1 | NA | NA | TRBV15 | TGTGCCACCAGCAGAGATCTGGGCGATGAGCAGTTCTTC | CATSRDLGDEQFF
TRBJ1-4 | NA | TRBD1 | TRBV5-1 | TGCGCCAGCAGCTCCGACAGGGCGGTTGAAAAACTGTTTTTT | CASSSDRAVEKLFF
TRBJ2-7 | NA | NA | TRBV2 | TGTGCCAGCAGTGCTCGGGGTTTTCACGAGCAGTACTTC | CASSARGFHEQYF
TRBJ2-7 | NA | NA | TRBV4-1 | TGCGCCAGCAGCCCGAGAGACTACGAGCAGTACTTC | CASSPRDYEQYF
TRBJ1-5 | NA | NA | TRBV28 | TGTGCCAGCAGAGGGACGGACGGGGAACTCTGGACCCAGCATTTT | CASRGTDGELWTQHF
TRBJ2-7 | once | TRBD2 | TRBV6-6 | TGTGCCAGCAGTTACCTAGCGGGGGGTTACGAGCAGTACTTC | CASSYLAGGYEQYF
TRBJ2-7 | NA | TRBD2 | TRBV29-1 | TGCAGCGTTCTAGCGGGGGCCTCCTTCTACGAGCAGTACTTC | CSVLAGASFYEQYF
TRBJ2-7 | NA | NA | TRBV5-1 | TGCGCCAGCAGCCTTGGGGGAACCTACGAGCAGTACTTC | CASSLGGTYEQYF
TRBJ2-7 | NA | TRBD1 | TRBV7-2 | TGTGCCAGCAGTCCACCTGGACAGGGACCCCTCGTGCAGTACTTC | CASSPPGQGPLVQYF
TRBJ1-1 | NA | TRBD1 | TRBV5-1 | TGCGCCAGCAGCTTGGAAGGACAGGGGGCCACTGAAGCTTTCTTT | CASSLEGQGATEAFF
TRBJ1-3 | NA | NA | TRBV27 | TGTGCCAGCAGTTTATCGAGCACAAACTCTGGAAACACCATATATTTT | CASSLSSTNSGNTIYF
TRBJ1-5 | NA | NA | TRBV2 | TGTGCCAGCAGTGACGTATCGGTTTTTAATCAGCCCCAGCATTTT | CASSDVSVFNQPQHF
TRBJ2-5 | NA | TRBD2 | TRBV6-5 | TGTGCCAGCAGGCGGACTAGCGGGGCCCAAGAGACCCAGTACTTC | CASRRTSGAQETQYF
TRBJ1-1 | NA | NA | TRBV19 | TGTGCCAGCAGGCGTTTGAACACTGAAGCTTTCTTT | CASRRLNTEAFF
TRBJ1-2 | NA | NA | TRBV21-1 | TGTGCCAGCAGCAAAGTCCGGGTGGTAAACTATGGCTACACCTTC | CASSKVRVVNYGYTF
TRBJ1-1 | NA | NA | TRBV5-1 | TGCGCCAGCAGCTTGATGCAGGGGTTGAACACTGAAGCTTTCTTT | CASSLMQGLNTEAFF
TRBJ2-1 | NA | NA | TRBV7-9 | TGTGCCAGCAGCCCCCGGGCCCTCCTTAGTGAGCAGTTCTTC | CASSPRALLSEQFF
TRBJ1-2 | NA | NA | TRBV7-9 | TGTGCCAGCAGCTTGGGTCAGGGACCGAATGGCTACACCTTC | CASSLGQGPNGYTF
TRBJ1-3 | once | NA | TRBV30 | TGTGCCGGGGGAGTGGGGGGGACTGGAAACACCATATATTTT | CAGGVGGTGNTIYF
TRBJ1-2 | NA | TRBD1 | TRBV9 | TGTGCCAGCAGCCCGTACTCCGGCAGGGGGCCGTATGGCTACACCTTC | CASSPYSGRGPYGYTF
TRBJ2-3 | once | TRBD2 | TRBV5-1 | TGCGCCAGCAGCCTGACTAGCGCCCTCACAGATACGCAGTATTTT | CASSLTSALTDTQYF
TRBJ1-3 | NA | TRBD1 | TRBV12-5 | TGTGCTAGTGGGGACGACAGGGGTAGAGTCTTTGGAAACACCATATATTTT | CASGDDRGRVFGNTIYF
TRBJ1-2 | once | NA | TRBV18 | TGTGCCATTCCCCGGGGGGGGGACTATGGCTACACCTTC | CAIPRGGDYGYTF
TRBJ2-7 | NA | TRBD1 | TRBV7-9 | TGTGCCAGCAGCTTAGATCCCAGGGGGCGACGCTACGAGCAGTACTTC | CASSLDPRGRRYEQYF
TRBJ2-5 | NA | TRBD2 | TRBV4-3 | TGCGCCAGCAGCCAAGATCTCCAACTAGCGGGGGGGAGAGGAGAGACCCAGTACTTC | CASSQDLQLAGGRGETQYF
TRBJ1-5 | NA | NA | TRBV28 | TGTGCCAGCAGTTTTGTGGGGCAGGAGCTACCCCAGCATTTT | CASSFVGQELPQHF
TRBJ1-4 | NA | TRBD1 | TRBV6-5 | TGTGCCAGCAGTTACGAAGGGGGCTTAGGGGAAAAACTGTTTTTT | CASSYEGGLGEKLFF
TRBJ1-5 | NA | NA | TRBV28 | TGTGCCAGCAGCACAGGCGCTCTAGGGAATCAGCCCCAGCATTTT | CASSTGALGNQPQHF
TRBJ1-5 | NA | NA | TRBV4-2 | TGTGCCAGCAGCCAAGAGGTGAAGGTCCTTGGTCAGCCCCAGCATTTT | CASSQEVKVLGQPQHF
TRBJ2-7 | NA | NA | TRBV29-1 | TGCAGCGTTGCCTTGGACGAGCAGTACTTC | CSVALDEQYF
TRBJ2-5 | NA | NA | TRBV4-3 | TGCGCCAGCAGCCAAGATTATGAAGTGGCTGGGGCCAAACAAGAGACCCAGTACTTC | CASSQDYEVAGAKQETQYF
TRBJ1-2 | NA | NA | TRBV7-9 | TGTGCCAGCAGCTTAGGTACCCGACAGCGTCTATATGGCTACACCTTC | CASSLGTRQRLYGYTF
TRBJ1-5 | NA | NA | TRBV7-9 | TGTGCCAGCAGCTTAACCAATCAGCCCCAGCATTTT | CASSLTNQPQHF